These T cell receptor delta chains were read from a single sample in a study of Vδ1+ human thymocytes. TCRdb re-called clones from the multiplex PCR reads using CATT. The sample holds around 56,000 delta-chain clones, more than 13% seen once. The specimen was Vdelta1+ gamma-delta thymocytes from the thymus. The receptors come from a girl under three years old who had congenital heart surgery. Each CDR3 is given without its conserved first and last residue.

V,CDR3
TRDV1,ALGELTFERGPGDRRCTDKLI
TRDV1,ALGLPSFLPGSDKLI
TRDV1,ALGEGNPGPDKLI
TRDV1,ALGELRGGYAGDKLI
TRDV1,ALGELPKRGDTDKLI
TRDV1,ALGGSTRGAWNTDKLI
TRDV1,ALGTTPWRGIRGYTDKLI
TRDV1,ALGEKGVLYWVKLI
TRDV1,ALGEKPSYWGILSRTDKLI
TRDV1,ALGDHFLLGDTCTVPDKLI
TRDV3,AFILPPANLNTDKLI
TRDV1,ALGESRDTRGITMYKLI
TRDV1,ALGTPRSTRGIRYTDKLI
TRDV2,ACDVPHSHPGLGDSDKLI
TRDV1,ALGDRIFTSYVLGEGTDKLI
TRDV1,ALGEHLPTAAGLKAGGGLGLI
TRDV1,ALGETSLRLGVYTDKLI
TRDV1,ALGPPRTVILGDKTDKLI
TRDV1,ALGKGDSYWTGDTDKLI
TRDV2,ACDTLQCWGNHTDKLI
TRDV1,ALGAFYTDKLI
TRDV1,ALGELRATLGEHKLI